Presented here are 5 T cell receptor beta chains from one specimen sequenced in a study of chemoradiotherapy in HPV16-positive cancers. Measured with immunoSEQ multiplex PCR; TCRdb has only the in-frame clones, and not every one. Of approximately 50,000 clones listed, roughly 90% were seen once; the top ten hold approximately 3.5%. The material was blood, obtained from a patient who underwent chemoradiotherapy. These receptors all stem from a human donor with HPV-associated anogenital cancer.

The V and J genes are TRBV2 and TRBJ2-1, with 8 bases aligning to TRBD1. Germline trimming cut 5 bases from V and 9 bases from J; bases unmatched to any gene: 9. Germline CDR1 SNHLY, CDR2 FYNNEI. The CDR3 sequence is 14 residues long. The CDR3: CASSLRTGRGEQFF. Here the CDR3 DNA reads TGTGCCAGCAGTCTTCGGACAGGGAGAGGTGAGCAGTTCTTC.

This clone was observed a handful of times. V gene TRBV6-6 combines with J gene TRBJ2-3; D not certain. The germline CDR1 and CDR2 sequences are MNHNY and SVGAGI (reference sequence). The CDR3 sequence is 13 residues long. With 6 bases removed from V and 1 base from J, the gap between germline ends came to 8 bases. The CDR3 sequence: CASRIHGTDTQYF. The CDR3 bases are TGTGCCAGCAGAATACACGGCACAGATACGCAGTATTTT.

This chain links TRBV5-6 with TRBJ2-5, with TRBD2 matching 10 bases. The J segment lost 4 bases and the V segment lost 3 bases, leaving 3 bases of the junction unmatched. Germline CDR1 reads SGHDT; CDR2 reads YYEEEE. There are 14 residues in the CDR3. CDR3 nucleotide sequence: TGTGCCAGCAGCTCCATAGCGGGAGGAGAGACCCAGTACTTC. This codes for CASSSIAGGETQYF.

This chain links TRBV7-9 with TRBJ2-1, with D maybe TRBD1 (5 bases). Per germline, CDR1 SEHNR and CDR2 FQNEAQ (reference sequence). This CDR3 region has 13 residues. Between the trimmed V and J ends, which lost 0 bases and 9 bases, there was a span of 9 bases. The CDR3 reads CASSLASGLEQFF. The CDR3, as DNA: TGTGCCAGCAGCTTAGCTTCAGGGCTTGAGCAGTTCTTC.

This clone has just a few counts. The chain carries TRBV2 and TRBJ2-5; 8 bases agree with TRBD2. CDR3 length equals 13 residues. CDR1 SNHLY and CDR2 FYNNEI come from the germline V gene. The J segment lost 6 bases and the V segment lost 4 bases, leaving 4 bases of the junction unmatched. In nucleotides, the CDR3 is TGTGCCAGCAGTGGTTTAGCGGGGCAGACCCAGTACTTC. It is translated as CASSGLAGQTQYF. The full variable domain, its missing parts supplied by reference TRBV2 and TRBJ2-5, is EPEVTQTPSHQVTQMGQEVILRCVPISNHLYFYWYRQILGQKVEFLVSFYNNEISEKSEIFDDQFSVERPDGSNFTLKIRSTKLEDSAMYFCASSGLAGQTQYFGPGTRLLVL.